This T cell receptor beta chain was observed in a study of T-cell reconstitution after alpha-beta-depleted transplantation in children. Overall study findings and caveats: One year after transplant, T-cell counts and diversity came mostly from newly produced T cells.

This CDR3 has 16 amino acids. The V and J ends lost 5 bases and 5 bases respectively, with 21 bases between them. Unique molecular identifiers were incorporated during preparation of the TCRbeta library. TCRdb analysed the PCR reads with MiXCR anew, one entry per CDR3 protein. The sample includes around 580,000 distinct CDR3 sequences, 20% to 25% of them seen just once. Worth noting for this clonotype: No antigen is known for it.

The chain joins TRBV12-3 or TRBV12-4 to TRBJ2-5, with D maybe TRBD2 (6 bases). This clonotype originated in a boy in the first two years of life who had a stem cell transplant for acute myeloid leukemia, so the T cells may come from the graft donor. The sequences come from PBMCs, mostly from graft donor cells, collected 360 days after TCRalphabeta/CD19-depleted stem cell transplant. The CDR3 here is CASSQPRTIAGETQYF. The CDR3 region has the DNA TGTGCCAGCAGTCAACCCCGGACTATTGCGGGGGAGACCCAGTACTTC.